Listed below are T cell receptor beta chains from one sample, sequenced in a study of cytomegalovirus exposure and HLA in healthy donors. Here immunoSEQ multiplex PCR was the method, and the copy in TCRdb shows in-frame clones only, minus some. This sample has 130,000 to 150,000 clones; around 73% occur once, and the top ten carry 2.5% to 3.5%. Sequencing was performed on PBMCs. These receptors were taken from a female donor in good health and CMV-seronegative. Both conserved end residues are part of each CDR3. A D gene is named only where the DNA matches it firmly. A row's size may be missing; if present it is once, few, many or a size class.

cdr3_aa,cdr3_nt,j_call,v_call,clone_size,d_call
CASSYDMGTGNSNQPQHF,TGTGCCAGCAGTTATGATATGGGAACAGGGAATAGCAATCAGCCCCAGCATTTT,TRBJ1-5,TRBV28,.,.
CASSFGTGLSNEQFF,TGTGCCAGCAGTTTCGGGACAGGGTTGAGCAATGAGCAGTTCTTC,TRBJ2-1,TRBV27,.,TRBD1
CASRYAGTGGAYEQYF,TGTGCCAGCAGGTACGCCGGGACAGGGGGAGCCTACGAGCAGTACTTC,TRBJ2-7,TRBV6-5,few,TRBD1
CASSQDQRSRAGRYGYPF,TGCGCCAGCAGCCAAGATCAGAGGTCGAGGGCCGGTCGGTATGGCTACCCCTTC,TRBJ1-2,TRBV4-1,.,.
CASSPRLANEQFF,TGTGCCAGCAGTCCCAGACTAGCGAATGAGCAGTTCTTC,TRBJ2-1,TRBV2,.,TRBD2
CATSGTYEQYF,TGTGCCACTTCGGGTACCTACGAGCAGTACTTC,TRBJ2-7,TRBV10-3,.,.
CASSIDRTEAFF,TGTGCCAGTAGTATTGATCGGACTGAAGCTTTCTTT,TRBJ1-1,TRBV19,.,.
CSSSFPGGYEQYF,TGTTCCAGCAGCTTTCCAGGGGGCTACGAGCAGTACTTC,TRBJ2-7,TRBV7-9,.,TRBD1
CASSQEASGRDPGTQYF,TGTGCCAGCAGCCAAGAAGCCAGCGGGAGGGACCCAGGAACCCAGTACTTC,TRBJ2-5,TRBV4-2,.,TRBD2
CASSPTGNTDTQYF,TGTGCCAGCAGCCCGACAGGGAACACAGATACGCAGTATTTT,TRBJ2-3,TRBV7-2,.,TRBD1
CASSSGTGQTGELFF,TGTGCCAGCAGCTCCGGGACAGGGCAAACCGGGGAGCTGTTTTTT,TRBJ2-2,TRBV5-4,once,TRBD1
CSVEDLGVASTDTQYF,TGCAGCGTTGAAGATCTCGGAGTGGCTAGCACAGATACGCAGTATTTT,TRBJ2-3,TRBV29-1,.,.
CASSFGFNEQFF,TGTGCCAGCAGCTTCGGGTTCAATGAGCAGTTCTTC,TRBJ2-1,TRBV5-6,.,.
CSVGWGGSYEQYF,TGCAGCGTTGGCTGGGGGGGCTCCTACGAGCAGTACTTC,TRBJ2-7,TRBV29-1,.,TRBD2
CAWRGVGQVAMSEAFF,TGTGCCTGGAGAGGGGTAGGACAAGTGGCGATGTCTGAAGCTTTCTTT,TRBJ1-1,TRBV30,.,.
CASSVAGGTEAFF,TGTGCCAGCAGTGTCGCAGGAGGCACTGAAGCTTTCTTT,TRBJ1-1,TRBV25-1,few,.
CASSFVLLNTEAFF,TGTGCCAGCAGCTTCGTCCTGTTGAACACTGAAGCTTTCTTT,TRBJ1-1,TRBV7-9,.,.
CASSLLGLNEKLFF,TGTGCCAGCAGTTTACTAGGCCTTAATGAAAAACTGTTTTTT,TRBJ1-4,TRBV28,.,.
CATSWGQNYEQYF,TGTGCCACCAGCTGGGGACAGAACTACGAGCAGTACTTC,TRBJ2-7,TRBV15,.,TRBD1
CAWRRTSGADTQYF,TGTGCCTGGAGAAGGACTAGCGGAGCAGATACGCAGTATTTT,TRBJ2-3,TRBV30,.,TRBD2